A selection of T cell receptor beta chains follows, all from one sample in a study of OX40 agonist ivuxolimab in advanced cancers. The table came from immunoSEQ multiplex PCR; TCRdb's copy has only in-frame clones and leaves some out. Of about 99,000 clones listed, 90% to 95% are singletons. Here the sequenced sample was CD4+ or CD8+ T cells sorted from blood, taken in a trial of the OX40 agonist ivuxolimab. These receptor sequences come from an adult with an advanced solid tumor such as melanoma, head and neck, liver or kidney cancer. The CDR3 runs from the conserved cysteine through the conserved F or W. The order of the fields is D gene, J gene, clone size, V gene, CDR3 length, CDR3 protein, CDR3 DNA. D genes are given only for firm matches. The size of a clone is reported for some rows only, either as once, few or many, or as a class for expanded clones.

>TRBD1|TRBJ1-3|.|TRBV19|15
CASSFYRGPGNTIYF
TGTGCCAGTAGTTTCTACAGGGGCCCTGGAAACACCATATATTTT
>.|TRBJ2-1|.|TRBV10-1|13
CASSGVGDNEQFF
TGCGCCAGCAGTGGGGTCGGGGACAATGAGCAGTTCTTC
>.|TRBJ1-1|.|TRBV5-1|14
CASSLSGADTEAFF
TGCGCCAGCAGCTTGTCAGGCGCGGACACTGAAGCTTTCTTT
>.|TRBJ1-2|.|TRBV27|13
CASSSVERYGYTF
TGTGCCAGCAGTTCCGTCGAGCGCTATGGCTACACCTTC
>.|TRBJ1-5|once|TRBV10-3|13
CAIRDRLDQPQHF
TGTGCCATCCGAGACAGGCTCGATCAGCCCCAGCATTTT
>TRBD1|TRBJ2-1|.|TRBV7-2|15
CASSTTGDPYNEQFF
TGTGCCAGCAGCACAACAGGGGACCCCTACAATGAGCAGTTCTTC
>TRBD1|TRBJ2-1|.|TRBV29-1|13
CSRTNGDRNEQFF
TGCAGCCGTACAAACGGGGACAGGAATGAGCAGTTCTTC
>.|TRBJ1-2|.|TRBV6-6|16
CASTSGTYRSNYGYTF
TGTGCCAGCACCTCCGGGACATACAGATCTAACTATGGCTACACCTTC
>.|TRBJ2-3|.|TRBV28|13
CASSLGGTDTQYF
TGTGCCAGCAGTTTAGGTGGGACAGATACGCAGTATTTT
>.|TRBJ2-1|.|TRBV29-1|15
CSVEFYGSIVNEQFF
TGCAGCGTTGAATTTTACGGGAGCATTGTAAATGAGCAGTTCTTC
>.|TRBJ2-7|once|TRBV14|16
CASSQPSPLVPHEQYF
TGTGCCAGCAGCCAACCGTCCCCGCTAGTCCCCCACGAGCAGTACTTC
>.|TRBJ2-5|.|TRBV18|14
CASSTGTPAETQYF
TGTGCCAGCTCCACCGGGACACCCGCAGAGACCCAGTACTTC
>.|TRBJ1-5|once|TRBV4-1|18
CASSQAEAGRWVNQPQHF
TGCGCCAGCAGCCAAGCAGAGGCAGGGAGGTGGGTCAATCAGCCCCAGCATTTT
>.|TRBJ2-1|.|TRBV19|13
CASSLVMGAEQFF
TGTGCCAGTAGTTTGGTTATGGGGGCTGAGCAGTTCTTC
>TRBD1|TRBJ2-2|.|TRBV4-3|15
CASSQRDRGTGELFF
TGCGCCAGCAGCCAGAGGGACAGGGGGACCGGGGAGCTGTTTTTT
>TRBD1|TRBJ2-1|.|TRBV7-3|12
CASSPSRGEQFF
TGTGCCAGCAGCCCATCCAGGGGGGAGCAGTTCTTC
>.|TRBJ2-1|once|TRBV28|16
CASSEVLRRGYNEQFF
TGTGCCAGTAGCGAGGTGCTTCGGCGGGGTTACAATGAGCAGTTCTTC
>.|TRBJ2-5|.|TRBV5-1|14
CASSWGTGQETQYF
TGCGCCAGCAGCTGGGGGACTGGACAAGAGACCCAGTACTTC
>.|TRBJ1-3|.|TRBV6-6|13
CATKDSPGNTIYF
TGTGCCACCAAAGACAGTCCTGGAAACACCATATATTTT
>.|TRBJ1-6|once|TRBV18|13
CASSWDLVSPLHF
TGTGCCAGCTCATGGGACTTGGTTTCACCCCTCCACTTT
>.|TRBJ2-7|.|TRBV2|13
CASRVGASYEQYF
TGTGCCAGCAGGGTCGGAGCCTCCTACGAGCAGTACTTC
>TRBD1|TRBJ1-2|.|TRBV5-1|16
CASSLEPGQGLYGYTF
TGCGCCAGCAGCTTGGAACCGGGACAGGGGCTATATGGCTACACCTTC
>.|TRBJ1-1|.|TRBV29-1|10
CSVERGEAFF
TGCAGCGTTGAAAGGGGTGAAGCTTTCTTT
>.|TRBJ1-4|.|TRBV6-6|11
CASSFNEKLFF
TGTGCCAGCAGTTTTAATGAAAAACTGTTTTTT
>.|TRBJ2-7|once|TRBV27|14
CASSLYHGYYEQYF
TGTGCCAGCAGTTTATATCACGGTTACTACGAGCAGTACTTC
>TRBD1|TRBJ2-5|.|TRBV5-4|14
CASSLGQGRETQYF
TGTGCCAGCAGCTTGGGACAGGGAAGGGAGACCCAGTACTTC
>TRBD2|TRBJ2-1|.|TRBV5-1|16
CASSRILAGRDNEQFF
TGCGCCAGCAGCCGAATATTAGCGGGGAGAGACAATGAGCAGTTCTTC
>.|TRBJ2-6|.|TRBV7-8|16
CASSLLAHSGANVLTF
TGTGCCAGCAGCTTGCTAGCGCACTCTGGGGCCAACGTCCTGACTTTC
>.|TRBJ2-1|.|TRBV9|15
CASSVSGSSYNEQFF
TGTGCCAGCAGCGTTAGCGGAAGCTCCTACAATGAGCAGTTCTTC
>.|TRBJ2-1|.|TRBV6-5|13
CASSYGSRGEQFF
TGTGCCAGCAGTTACGGGTCTCGGGGAGAGCAGTTCTTC
>TRBD2|TRBJ2-7|.|TRBV9|17
CASSPGIGSGRAYEQYF
TGTGCCAGCAGCCCCGGTATTGGTAGCGGGAGGGCCTACGAGCAGTACTTC
>TRBD1|TRBJ2-2|.|TRBV30|15
CAWRMKGAIAGELFF
TGTGCCTGGAGGATGAAGGGGGCTATCGCCGGGGAGCTGTTTTTT
>.|TRBJ2-5|.|TRBV5-5|11
CASSLQETQYF
TGTGCCAGCAGCTTACAAGAGACCCAGTACTTC
>TRBD2|TRBJ2-5|once|TRBV5-4|13
CASSLLAGETQYF
TGTGCCAGCAGCTTGTTAGCGGGAGAGACCCAGTACTTC
>.|TRBJ1-1|.|TRBV6-1|14
CASSTQGQNTEAFF
TGTGCCAGCAGTACACAGGGCCAAAACACTGAAGCTTTCTTT
>TRBD1|TRBJ2-3|.|TRBV27|16
CASSRLGQVYTDTQYF
TGTGCCAGCAGTCGTCTGGGACAGGTGTACACAGATACGCAGTATTTT
>TRBD2|TRBJ2-3|.|TRBV5-1|16
CASSSAGGPGTDTQYF
TGCGCCAGCAGCTCGGCGGGAGGGCCAGGCACAGATACGCAGTATTTT
>.|TRBJ1-1|.|TRBV6-6|16
CASSWGGQLKNTEAFF
TGTGCCAGCAGTTGGGGTGGACAGCTAAAGAACACTGAAGCTTTCTTT
>TRBD2|TRBJ2-2|.|TRBV5-1|16
CASSLTSGRGTGELFF
TGCGCCAGCAGCTTGACTAGCGGGAGGGGCACCGGGGAGCTGTTTTTT
>TRBD2|TRBJ2-3|once|TRBV5-1|17
CASSPGTSGLSTDTQYF
TGCGCCAGCAGCCCGGGGACTAGCGGCCTCAGCACAGATACGCAGTATTTT
>.|TRBJ2-1|.|TRBV5-6|13
CASSLGNTHEQFF
TGTGCCAGCAGCTTGGGCAATACCCATGAGCAGTTCTTC
>.|TRBJ2-7|.|TRBV5-1|13
CASSLNSPAEQYF
TGCGCCAGCAGCTTGAACTCCCCGGCCGAGCAGTACTTC
>.|TRBJ2-5|.|TRBV19|15
CASSIGTLWGETQYF
TGTGCCAGTAGTATCGGGACCCTTTGGGGAGAGACCCAGTACTTC
>.|TRBJ2-5|.|TRBV5-6|13
CASSSQGRETQYF
TGTGCCAGCAGCTCACAGGGACGAGAGACCCAGTACTTC
>TRBD1|TRBJ2-3|few|TRBV4-2|14
CASRDRVVPYTQYF
TGTGCCAGCAGAGACAGGGTTGTCCCGTATACGCAGTATTTT
>.|TRBJ2-1|.|TRBV20-1|11
CSARVWGEQFF
TGCAGTGCTAGAGTCTGGGGTGAGCAGTTCTTC
>.|TRBJ2-3|.|TRBV18|14
CASSPLRDTDTQYF
TGTGCCAGCTCACCCCTCCGCGACACAGATACGCAGTATTTT
>.|TRBJ1-2|.|TRBV14|15
CASSQVQGANYGYTF
TGTGCCAGCAGCCAAGTTCAGGGAGCTAACTATGGCTACACCTTC
>TRBD1|TRBJ2-1|.|TRBV18|15
CASSQNRGRGNEQFF
TGTGCCAGCTCACAAAACAGGGGGCGCGGTAATGAGCAGTTCTTC
>TRBD1|TRBJ2-3|.|TRBV28|13
CASSLQGADTQYF
TGTGCCAGCAGTTTACAGGGGGCAGATACGCAGTATTTT
>TRBD1|TRBJ2-5|.|TRBV28|15
CASSSQGQGEETQYF
TGTGCCAGCAGTTCCCAGGGACAGGGAGAAGAGACCCAGTACTTC
>.|TRBJ2-2|.|TRBV7-9|17
CASSAGNLVGNTGELFF
TGTGCCAGCAGCGCGGGGAACTTAGTGGGGAACACCGGGGAGCTGTTTTTT
>TRBD1|TRBJ2-7|.|TRBV28|13
CATRDRDTYEQYF
TGTGCCACCCGGGACAGGGACACCTACGAGCAGTACTTC
>TRBD1|TRBJ1-4|.|TRBV11-3|18
CASNYTHQGAPANEKLFF
TGTGCCAGCAACTATACCCACCAGGGGGCGCCGGCTAATGAAAAACTGTTTTTT
>.|TRBJ2-5|.|TRBV5-1|15
CASSLETGISQTQYF
TGCGCCAGCAGCTTGGAAACAGGGATTTCGCAGACCCAGTACTTC
>.|TRBJ1-2|.|TRBV5-6|14
CASSDSGKNYGYTF
TGTGCCAGCAGCGATTCAGGGAAAAACTATGGCTACACCTTC
>TRBD1|TRBJ2-7|.|TRBV9|16
CASSVLPGQGIYEQYF
TGTGCCAGCAGCGTGCTCCCGGGACAGGGAATTTACGAGCAGTACTTC